This T cell receptor (beta chain) was retrieved from a study of cytomegalovirus exposure and HLA in healthy donors. Study context: Some 200 million T cells yielded around 120 million unique TCR beta sequences in earlier analysis. Overall study findings and caveats: One later analysis reportedly identified an Asian-associated ancestry cluster that showed fewer N-insertions than the roughly 670-donor mean. Apart from CMV serostatus, no immune exposure information was available.

In the PCR, 60 Vbeta and 13 Jbeta primers were used. The table came from immunoSEQ multiplex PCR; TCRdb's copy has only in-frame clones and leaves some out. The sample lists 100,000 to 150,000 clones, less than 85% occurring once. The V end lost 7 bases, the J end lost 0 bases, and 13 bases lay between the germline ends. CDR1 and CDR2 from the germline V gene are GTSNPN and SVGIG (reference sequence). This CDR3 comprises 13 residues. About this clone: Antigen specificity is unknown.

The V and J genes are TRBV30 and TRBJ2-7, with D possibly matching TRBD2 (6 bases). Sequencing was carried out using PBMCs. The TCR comes from a man aged 40-50 years in good health and CMV-seronegative. CDR3 bases: TGTGCCTCGGGCCTGGGGGGCTCCTACGAGCAGTACTTC. Its protein product is CASGLGGSYEQYF.